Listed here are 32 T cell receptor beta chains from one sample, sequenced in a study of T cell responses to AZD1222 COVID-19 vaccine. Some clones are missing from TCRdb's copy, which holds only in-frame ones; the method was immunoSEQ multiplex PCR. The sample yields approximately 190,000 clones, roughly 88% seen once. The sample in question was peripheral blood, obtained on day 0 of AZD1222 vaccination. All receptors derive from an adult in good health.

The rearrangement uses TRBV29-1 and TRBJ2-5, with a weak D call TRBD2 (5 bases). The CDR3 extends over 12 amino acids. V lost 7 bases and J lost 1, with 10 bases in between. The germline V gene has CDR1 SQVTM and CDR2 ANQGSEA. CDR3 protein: CSASEGQETQYF. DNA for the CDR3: TGCAGCGCCTCAGAGGGCCAAGAGACCCAGTACTTC.

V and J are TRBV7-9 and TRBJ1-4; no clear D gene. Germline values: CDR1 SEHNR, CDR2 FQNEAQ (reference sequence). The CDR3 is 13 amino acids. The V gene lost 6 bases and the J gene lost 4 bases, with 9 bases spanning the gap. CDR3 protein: CASRPSINEKLFF. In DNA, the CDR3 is TGTGCCAGCAGGCCTAGTATTAATGAAAAACTGTTTTTT.

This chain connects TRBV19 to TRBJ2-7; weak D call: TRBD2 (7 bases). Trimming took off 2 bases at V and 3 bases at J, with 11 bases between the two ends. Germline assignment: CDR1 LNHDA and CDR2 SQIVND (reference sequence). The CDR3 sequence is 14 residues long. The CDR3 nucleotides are TGTGCCAGTAGTATACAGGGAGGGGGCTACGAGCAGTACTTC. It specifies CASSIQGGGYEQYF. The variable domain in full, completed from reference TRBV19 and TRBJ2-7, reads DGGITQSPKYLFRKEGQNVTLSCEQNLNHDAMYWYRQDPGQGLRLIYYSQIVNDFQKGDIAEGYSVSREKKESFPLTVTSAQKNPTAFYLCASSIQGGGYEQYFGPGTRLTVT.

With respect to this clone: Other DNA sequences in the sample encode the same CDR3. CDR3 in DNA: TGTGCCAGCAGTTTATCCGGGAACTCCTACGAGCAGTACTTC. Translation: CASSLSGNSYEQYF. This sequence joins TRBV27 and TRBJ2-7; possibly TRBD2 for D (5 bases). The germline V and J ends were trimmed by 0 bases and 0 bases, with 6 bases remaining between them. This CDR3 is 14 amino acids long. Germline V gene data show CDR1 as MNHEY and CDR2 as SMNVEV (reference sequence).

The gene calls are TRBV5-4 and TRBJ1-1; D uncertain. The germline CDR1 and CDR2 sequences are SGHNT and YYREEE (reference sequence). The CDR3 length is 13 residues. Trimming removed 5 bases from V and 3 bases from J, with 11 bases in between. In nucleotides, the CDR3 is TGTGCCAGCAGAGGGTCAGTAGACACTGAAGCTTTCTTT. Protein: CASRGSVDTEAFF.

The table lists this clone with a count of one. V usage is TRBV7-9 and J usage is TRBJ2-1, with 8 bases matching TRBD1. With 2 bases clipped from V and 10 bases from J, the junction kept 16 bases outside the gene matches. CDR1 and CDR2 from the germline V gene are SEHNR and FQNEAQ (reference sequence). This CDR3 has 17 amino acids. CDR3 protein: CASSLPTDRADIGEQFF. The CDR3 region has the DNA TGTGCCAGCAGCTTACCGACGGACAGGGCGGATATCGGGGAGCAGTTCTTC.

The CDR3 coding sequence is TGTGCCAGCAGTTCCTACCCCAAGGGCTCATCGGGCACAGATACGCAGTATTTT. Translation: CASSSYPKGSSGTDTQYF. The chain links TRBV6-2 or TRBV6-3 to TRBJ2-3; D gene ambiguous. V lost 4 bases, J lost 1 base, and 21 bases lay in between. This CDR3 is built from 18 residues. Per germline, CDR1 MNHEY and CDR2 SVGEGT.

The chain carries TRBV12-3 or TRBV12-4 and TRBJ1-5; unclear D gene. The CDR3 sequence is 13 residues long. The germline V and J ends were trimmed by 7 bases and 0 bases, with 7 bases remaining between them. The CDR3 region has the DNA TGTGCCAGCAAGGGATATAGCAATCAGCCCCAGCATTTT. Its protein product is CASKGYSNQPQHF.

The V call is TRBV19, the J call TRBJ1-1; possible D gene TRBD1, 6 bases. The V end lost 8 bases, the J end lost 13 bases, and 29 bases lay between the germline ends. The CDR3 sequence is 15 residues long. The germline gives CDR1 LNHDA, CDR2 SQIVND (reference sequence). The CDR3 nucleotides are TGTGCCAGTTACCAACCCCAGGGGCAGGCTGGGTATTATTTCTTT. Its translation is CASYQPQGQAGYYFF.

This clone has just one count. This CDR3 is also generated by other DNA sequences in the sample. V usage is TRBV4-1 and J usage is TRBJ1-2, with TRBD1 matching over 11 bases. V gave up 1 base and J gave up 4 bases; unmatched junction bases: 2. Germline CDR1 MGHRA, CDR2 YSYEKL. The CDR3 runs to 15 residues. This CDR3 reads CASSQGGTGGYGYTF. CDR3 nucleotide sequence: TGCGCCAGCAGCCAAGGGGGGACAGGGGGCTATGGCTACACCTTC.

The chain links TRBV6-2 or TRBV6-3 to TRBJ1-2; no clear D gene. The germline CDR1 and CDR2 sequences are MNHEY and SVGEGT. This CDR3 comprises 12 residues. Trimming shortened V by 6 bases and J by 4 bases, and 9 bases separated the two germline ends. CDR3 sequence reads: CASSASFYGYTF. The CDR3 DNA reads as TGTGCCAGCAGCGCCTCCTTCTATGGCTACACCTTC.

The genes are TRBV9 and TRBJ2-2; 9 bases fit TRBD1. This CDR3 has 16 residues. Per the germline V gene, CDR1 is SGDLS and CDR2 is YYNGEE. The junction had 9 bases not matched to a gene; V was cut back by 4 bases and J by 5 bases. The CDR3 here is CASSPGDREATGELFF. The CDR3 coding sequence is TGTGCCAGCAGCCCGGGGGACAGGGAGGCGACCGGGGAGCTGTTTTTT.

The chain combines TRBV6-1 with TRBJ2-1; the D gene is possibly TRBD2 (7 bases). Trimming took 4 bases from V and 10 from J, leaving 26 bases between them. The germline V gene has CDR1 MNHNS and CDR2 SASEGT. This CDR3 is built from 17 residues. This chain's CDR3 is CASSAYPGRRGGDEQFF. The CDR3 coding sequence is TGTGCCAGCAGTGCGTACCCGGGCCGAAGAGGGGGGGACGAGCAGTTCTTC.

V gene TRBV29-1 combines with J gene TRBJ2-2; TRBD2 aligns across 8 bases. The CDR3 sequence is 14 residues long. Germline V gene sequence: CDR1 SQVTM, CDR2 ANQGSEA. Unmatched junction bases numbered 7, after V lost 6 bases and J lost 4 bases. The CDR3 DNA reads TGCAGCGTAGCGGGACTAGTTGGCACCGGGGAGCTGTTTTTT. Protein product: CSVAGLVGTGELFF.

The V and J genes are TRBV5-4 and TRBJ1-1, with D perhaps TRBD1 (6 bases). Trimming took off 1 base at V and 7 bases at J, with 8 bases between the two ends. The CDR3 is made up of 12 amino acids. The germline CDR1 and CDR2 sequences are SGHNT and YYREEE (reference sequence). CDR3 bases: TGTGCCAGCAGCTTGACAGGGTTTGAAGCTTTCTTT. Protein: CASSLTGFEAFF.

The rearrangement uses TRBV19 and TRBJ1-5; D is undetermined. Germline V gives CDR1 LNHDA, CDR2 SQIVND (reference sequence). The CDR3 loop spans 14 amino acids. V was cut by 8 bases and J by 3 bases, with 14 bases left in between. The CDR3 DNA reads TGTGCCAGTTCCTGGGCGAGAATCAATCAGCCCCAGCATTTT. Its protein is CASSWARINQPQHF. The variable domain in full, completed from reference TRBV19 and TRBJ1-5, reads DGGITQSPKYLFRKEGQNVTLSCEQNLNHDAMYWYRQDPGQGLRLIYYSQIVNDFQKGDIAEGYSVSREKKESFPLTVTSAQKNPTAFYLCASSWARINQPQHFGDGTRLSIL.

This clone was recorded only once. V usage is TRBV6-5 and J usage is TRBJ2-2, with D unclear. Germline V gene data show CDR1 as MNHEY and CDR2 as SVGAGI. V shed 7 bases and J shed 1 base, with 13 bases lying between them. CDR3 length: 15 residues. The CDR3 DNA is TGTGCCAGCAAACGGGCACTTTTGAACACCGGGGAGCTGTTTTTT. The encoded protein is CASKRALLNTGELFF.

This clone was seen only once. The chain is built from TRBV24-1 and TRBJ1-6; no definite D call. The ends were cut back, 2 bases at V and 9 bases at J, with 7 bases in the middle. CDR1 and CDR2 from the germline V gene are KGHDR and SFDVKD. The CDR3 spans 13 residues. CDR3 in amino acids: CATSDSSGSPLHF. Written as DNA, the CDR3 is TGTGCCACCAGTGATTCCTCCGGTTCACCCCTCCACTTT.

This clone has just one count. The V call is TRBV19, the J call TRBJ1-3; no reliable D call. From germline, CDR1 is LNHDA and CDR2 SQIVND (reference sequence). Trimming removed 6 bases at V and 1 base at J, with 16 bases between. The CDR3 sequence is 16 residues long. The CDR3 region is CASSFIQRGSGNTIYF. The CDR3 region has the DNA TGTGCCAGTAGCTTCATACAGCGCGGTTCTGGAAACACCATATATTTT.

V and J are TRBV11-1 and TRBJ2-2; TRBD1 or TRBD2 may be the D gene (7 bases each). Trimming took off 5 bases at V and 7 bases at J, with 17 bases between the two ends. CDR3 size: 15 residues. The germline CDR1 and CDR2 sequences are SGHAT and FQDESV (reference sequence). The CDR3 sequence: CASSLRQGGNGELFF. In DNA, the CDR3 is TGTGCCAGCAGCCTAAGACAGGGAGGGAACGGGGAGCTGTTTTTT.

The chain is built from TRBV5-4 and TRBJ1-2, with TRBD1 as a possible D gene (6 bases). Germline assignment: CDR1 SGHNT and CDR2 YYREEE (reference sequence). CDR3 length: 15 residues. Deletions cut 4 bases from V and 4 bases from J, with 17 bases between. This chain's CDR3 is CASSLGRGLGYGYTF. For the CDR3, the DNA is TGTGCCAGCAGCCTGGGTCGGGGGCTCGGCTATGGCTACACCTTC. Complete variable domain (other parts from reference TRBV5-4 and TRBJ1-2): ETGVTQSPTHLIKTRGQQVTLRCSSQSGHNTVSWYQQALGQGPQFIFQYYREEENGRGNFPPRFSGLQFPNYSSELNVNALELDDSALYLCASSLGRGLGYGYTFGSGTRLTVV.

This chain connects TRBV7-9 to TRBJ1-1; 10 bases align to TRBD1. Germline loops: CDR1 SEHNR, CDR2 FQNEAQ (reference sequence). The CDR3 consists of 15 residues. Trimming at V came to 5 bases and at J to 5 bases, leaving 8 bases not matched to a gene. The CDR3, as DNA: TGTGCCAGCAGCGCGACAGGGGGCTTTGGAACTGAAGCTTTCTTT. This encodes CASSATGGFGTEAFF. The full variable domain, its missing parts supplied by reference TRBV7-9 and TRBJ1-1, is DTGVSQNPRHKITKRGQNVTFRCDPISEHNRLYWYRQTLGQGPEFLTYFQNEAQLEKSRLLSDRFSAERPKGSFSTLEIQRTEQGDSAMYLCASSATGGFGTEAFFGQGTRLTVV.

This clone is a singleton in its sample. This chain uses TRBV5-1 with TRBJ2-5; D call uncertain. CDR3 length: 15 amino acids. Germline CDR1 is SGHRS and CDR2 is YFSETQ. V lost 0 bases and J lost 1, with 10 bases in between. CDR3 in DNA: TGCGCCAGCAGCTTGGGGCCCGCCCCCCAAGAGACCCAGTACTTC. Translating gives CASSLGPAPQETQYF.

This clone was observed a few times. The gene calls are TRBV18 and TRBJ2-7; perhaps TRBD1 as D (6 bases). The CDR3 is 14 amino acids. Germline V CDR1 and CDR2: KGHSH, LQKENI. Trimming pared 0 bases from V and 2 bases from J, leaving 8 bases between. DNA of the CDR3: TGTGCCAGCTCACCACCGCAGGGGACCTACGAGCAGTACTTC. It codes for CASSPPQGTYEQYF.

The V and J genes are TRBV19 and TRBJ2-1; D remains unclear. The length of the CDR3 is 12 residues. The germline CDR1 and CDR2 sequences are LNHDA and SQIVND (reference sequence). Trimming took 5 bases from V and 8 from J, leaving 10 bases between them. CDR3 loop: CASSLSQYEQFF. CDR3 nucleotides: TGTGCCAGTAGTCTTTCACAGTATGAGCAGTTCTTC. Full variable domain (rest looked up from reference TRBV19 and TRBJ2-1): DGGITQSPKYLFRKEGQNVTLSCEQNLNHDAMYWYRQDPGQGLRLIYYSQIVNDFQKGDIAEGYSVSREKKESFPLTVTSAQKNPTAFYLCASSLSQYEQFFGPGTRLTVL.

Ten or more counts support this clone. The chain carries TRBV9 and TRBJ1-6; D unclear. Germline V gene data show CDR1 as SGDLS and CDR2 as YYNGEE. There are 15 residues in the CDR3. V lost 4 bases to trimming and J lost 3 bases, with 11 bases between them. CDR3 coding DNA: TGTGCCAGCAGCCCGCTTCCGGTCTATAATTCACCCCTCCACTTT. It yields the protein CASSPLPVYNSPLHF.

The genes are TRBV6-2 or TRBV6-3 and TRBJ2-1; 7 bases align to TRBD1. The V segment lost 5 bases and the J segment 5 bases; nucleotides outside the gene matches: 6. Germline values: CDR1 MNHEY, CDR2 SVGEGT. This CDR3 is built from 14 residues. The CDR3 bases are TGTGCCAGCAGTCCACCGGGACAGAACAATGAGCAGTTCTTC. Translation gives CASSPPGQNNEQFF.

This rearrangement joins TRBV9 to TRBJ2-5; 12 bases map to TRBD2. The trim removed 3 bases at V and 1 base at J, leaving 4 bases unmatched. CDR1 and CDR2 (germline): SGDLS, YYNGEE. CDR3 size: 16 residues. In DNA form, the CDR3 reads TGTGCCAGCAGCGCCGGACTAGCGGGACCCCAAGAGACCCAGTACTTC. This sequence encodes CASSAGLAGPQETQYF. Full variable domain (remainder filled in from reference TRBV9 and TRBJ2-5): DSGVTQTPKHLITATGQRVTLRCSPRSGDLSVYWYQQSLDQGLQFLIQYYNGEERAKGNILERFSAQQFPDLHSELNLSSLELGDSALYFCASSAGLAGPQETQYFGPGTRLLVL.

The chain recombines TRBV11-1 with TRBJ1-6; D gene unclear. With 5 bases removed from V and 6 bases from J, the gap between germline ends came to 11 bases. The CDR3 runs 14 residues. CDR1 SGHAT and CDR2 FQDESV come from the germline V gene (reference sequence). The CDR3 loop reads CASSATWSNSPLHF. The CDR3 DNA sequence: TGTGCCAGCAGCGCAACATGGAGTAATTCACCCCTCCACTTT.

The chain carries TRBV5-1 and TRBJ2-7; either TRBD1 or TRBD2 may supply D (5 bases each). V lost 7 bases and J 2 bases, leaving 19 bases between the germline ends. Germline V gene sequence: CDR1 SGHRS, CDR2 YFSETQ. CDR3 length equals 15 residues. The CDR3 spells CASRNLRDRAYEQYF. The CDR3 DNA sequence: TGCGCCAGCCGAAACCTCCGGGACCGAGCCTACGAGCAGTACTTC.

The CDR3 loop is CASSYQGIAASYEQYF. The CDR3 DNA follows: TGTGCCAGCAGCTACCAAGGAATAGCGGCCTCCTACGAGCAGTACTTC. The V and J genes are TRBV7-2 and TRBJ2-7; possible D gene TRBD2, 6 bases. This CDR3 has 16 residues. CDR1 and CDR2 (germline): SGHTA, FQGNSA. Trimming removed 4 bases from V and 0 bases from J, with 16 bases in between.

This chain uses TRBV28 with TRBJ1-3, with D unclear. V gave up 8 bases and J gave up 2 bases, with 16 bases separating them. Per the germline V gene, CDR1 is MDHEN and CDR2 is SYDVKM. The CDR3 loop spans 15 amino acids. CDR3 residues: CASQGSWSAGNTIYF. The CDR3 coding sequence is TGTGCCAGCCAAGGTTCCTGGTCAGCTGGAAACACCATATATTTT.